This TCR beta chain was sequenced for a study of monozygotic twins with inflammatory bowel disease. General observations from the study: A single strong clonotype or signal linked to IBD was not supported.

A word on this clonotype: The target antigen is unknown.

CDR3 size: 12 residues. Germline lookup yields CDR1 SEHNR and CDR2 FQNEAQ (reference sequence). Blood was collected, roughly 2.5 ml per donor. Skipping T cell sorting, the study isolated total RNA directly from whole blood. Investigators made cDNA in eight separate reactions per sample. Reanalyzing the 5' RACE reads, TCRdb keeps one entry per CDR3 protein, without DNA. This table lists about 160,000 distinct CDR3 sequences. The sequence was obtained from a human donor with ulcerative colitis or Crohn's disease, or a healthy co-twin of an affected twin (not recorded which). The sample comprised blood. V usage is TRBV7-9 and J usage is TRBJ1-3; TCRdb's D gene call, TRBD1, goes unchecked for lack of DNA. The CDR3 reads CASRTDGNTIYF.